Included here is one T cell receptor (beta chain) sequence, with context. Its antigen is not yet known. No clone much larger than this one lies a single base away; base qualities are absent. The cohort comprised some 730 healthy bone marrow donors. Cohort members were all nominally healthy when sampled, although unrecorded immune exposures were likely present. The donor tested CMV seronegative, placing the donor among the approximately 400 seronegative members of the cohort. A peripheral blood sample was provided by each donor, and peripheral blood mononuclear cells were used for TCR beta sequencing. Genomic DNA was extracted from the blood cell samples with the Qiagen DNeasy Blood Extraction Kit. This sample is part of a study of cytomegalovirus exposure and HLA in healthy donors (dated by TCRdb to the late 2010s). As for the study more broadly: According to an earlier analysis of a few hundred of the donors, roughly 180 million T cells yielded 90 million to 140 million unique TCR beta sequences and around 280 Gb of sequence data. Approximately 310 gigabases of sequencing data and around 90 million unique TCR sequences made up an early release that covered some 640 HLA-typed donors. The genetic ancestry cluster associated with self-reported Caucasian donors included 70% to 85% of the roughly 360 genotyped donors. The study aimed to test whether signatures of past pathogen exposure could be identified by cataloging public T cell receptors. The study profiled the T cell repertoires of around 700 subjects by immunosequencing and related them to cytomegalovirus serostatus. Besides the first cohort of roughly 700 subjects, a separate validation cohort made up of over a hundred different subjects was used. The study combined high-throughput TCR immunosequencing, statistical association of individual TCRs with disease status, and machine learning to predict cytomegalovirus infection status. A later analysis re-examined previously published TCR beta repertoires from just over 650 donors and added high-resolution HLA genotyping to investigate patterns of TCR occurrence. The later analysis used no new phenotypic data to find candidate immune exposures, relying instead on TCR beta sequences and their occurrence across donors. An earlier analysis of some 600 of the donors applied high-throughput TCR beta sequencing to assess whether each TCR beta V gene segment acted as functional or pseudogenic. Donor age, sex, ethnicity and CMV serostatus were compiled alongside the repertoire data. A later genetic analysis used genome-wide SNP genotypes for about 60% of the roughly 700 donors, treating that subset as a discovery cohort. All discovery cohort repertoires had been generated on a single sequencing platform. HLA typing covered class I and class II loci at four-digit resolution. The number of typed donors differed by locus: about 620-640 for A, B, C, DRB1 and DQB1; roughly 510 for DQA1; over 600 for DPA1; and about 450 for DPB1. Roughly 5 DR-DQ haplotypes were handled as single units for association and clustering, since linkage in the cohort was strong. Among 300 to 500 genotyped donors of the cohort, an average of around 240,000 unique TCR beta nucleotide sequences was sequenced per donor, of which 15% to 20% were non-productive. Results and caveats for the whole study, not just this receptor: The study listed 150 to 200 TCR beta chains as associated with cytomegalovirus. A later analysis found that TCR association rates varied across HLA loci, with DRB1 alleles showing the most associated TCRs and HLA-C alleles the fewest. Because counts were too low, roughly 18 rarely observed V segments, including chromosome 9 orphons, were left out of the earlier analysis of some 600 of the donors. A later analysis associated about 17,000 TCR beta sequences with specific HLA alleles at a false discovery rate of 0.05. Sequencing depth was assumed to be roughly uniform across donors in the presence/absence analyses, though that assumption may not hold. Several of the top co-occurrence clusters appeared to be linked to parvovirus B19, influenza, CMV and Epstein-Barr virus, according to a later analysis. Only TCR beta chains were sequenced in this cohort, and the absence of alpha or paired-chain data limited detectable features. A few of the identified cytomegalovirus-associated TCR beta chains were confirmed in vitro to be specific for cytomegalovirus antigens. The 87-base-pair reads could not distinguish some IMGT-functional V segments, including TRBV6-2 and TRBV6-3, so those segments were excluded. A further reported finding was that TCR beta sequences accurately predicted the HLA-A and HLA-B alleles for most subjects in the first cohort. In an earlier analysis of around 600 of the donors, most TCR beta V segments were observed in productive rearrangements about 87% or about 30% of the time, broadly matching IMGT annotations. Strong co-occurrence of HLA alleles, especially DR and DQ, made assigning TCR associations to individual alleles difficult. An association between a missense DCLRE1C variant and V-gene and J-gene trimming of TCR beta chains was found in a later genetic analysis and replicated in an independent cohort. Most TCR sequences were observed very rarely across donors, whereas some public TCRs were present in many individuals. A later analysis found that most CMV-associated TCR beta chains appeared HLA-restricted, with HLA associations seemingly driven largely by CMV exposure. The only immune exposure information available for the cohort was CMV serostatus. Cytomegalovirus status was reported to be diagnosed by the classifier with high specificity and sensitivity in both the original and validation cohorts. A cluster of highly shared sequence variants was judged likely to represent a technical artifact of the sequencing pipeline. It was suggested by the authors that the approach could potentially be generalized to other disease states and immunological phenotypes. In a later analysis, HLA-associated TCR beta chains showed more clonal expansion and lower generation probabilities than non-associated chains that were equally common. A later genetic analysis reported fewer N-insertions in productive TCRs among donors in an Asian-associated ancestry cluster than the roughly 690-donor mean. Linkage disequilibrium might explain the correlated functional status among segregating V segments, but an unknown experimental factor could not be excluded. Because some donors lacked HLA typing at each locus, the association tests relied only on the typed subset.

The CDR3 measures 16 amino acids from cysteine to phenylalanine. The CDR3 DNA has 48 bases and is translated from base 1. Trimming accounts for 3 bases at V and 0 bases at J, while the number of junction bases matched to no gene is 2. CDR1 and CDR2 (SGHRS, YFSETQ) derive from the germline V gene. The library relied on the immunoSEQ multiplex PCR assay. For the multiplex PCR, a mixture combining 60 forward primers for TCR Vbeta segments and 13 reverse primers for TCR Jbeta segments was used. The CDR3 region of rearranged TCR beta genes was amplified from genomic DNA by a multiplex PCR assay. The amplified TCR beta libraries were sequenced on the Illumina HiSeq System as 87-base-pair reads. Under the source paper's analysis protocol: A later analysis counted approximately 74 million unique TCR beta chains across the 650 to 700 repertoires, and roughly 11 million of these chains were shared by at least two donors. A nearest-neighbor algorithm error-corrected the raw reads and collapsed the reads into unique sequences, merging closely related sequences to remove PCR and sequencing errors. V, D and J gene segments were assigned by aligning CDR3 sequences to IMGT reference sequences. Each retained sequence needed at least a six-nucleotide match to both a V gene segment and a J gene segment. Rearrangements were called productive when the CDR3 lacked stop codons and stayed in frame with V and J; all others were non-productive. CDR3 was defined according to IMGT convention as the region running from the second conserved V-encoded cysteine to the conserved J-encoded phenylalanine. In an earlier analysis of around 540 of the donors, sequences lacking an unambiguous match to a single V gene segment were excluded. In an earlier analysis of 587 of the donors, a V segment was called functional when productive rearrangements were above 56.7%, and segregating when the standard deviation between donors exceeded 5%. A statistical classification framework was built for diagnosing cytomegalovirus status from the catalog of TCR beta chain sequences. A later analysis assigned V and J genes by comparing TCR nucleotide sequences with IMGT/GENE-DB human TR gene sequences. In a later analysis, CDR3 sequences and most-parsimonious VDJ recombination scenarios were assigned using the TCRdist pipeline. In a later analysis, each TCR beta chain was defined by its CDR3 amino acid sequence together with its V-gene family, and reads lacking a unique V-gene family were excluded. As a way to deal with suspected cross-contamination and a sequencing artifact, a later analysis dropped 450 to 600 nucleotide sequences that were highly shared and had low generation probability. In a later analysis, a clonal expansion index was calculated for each public chain from normalized within-repertoire ranks of inferred template counts. In a later analysis, generation probabilities were computed using a VDJ recombination model fitted to out-of-frame rearrangements, and the results were checked against IGoR. In a later analysis, TCR-TCR, TCR-HLA and TCR-CMV co-occurrence was scored with hypergeometric tests, and a repertoire-size bias correction was applied to TCR pairs. To estimate false discovery rates, a later analysis permuted the HLA or CMV assignments 20 times. In a later analysis, co-occurring TCRs were grouped using DBSCAN, with TCRdist sequence similarity added in when clustering inside HLA-allele-positive subsets. For co-occurrence clustering, repertoires with fewer than 30,000 or more than 120,000 public chains were excluded, along with roughly 5 repertoires with anomalous nucleotide sharing. TCRdb took over this immuneACCESS table, retaining in-frame rearrangements with V and J assigned. Such tables are incomplete; in checked studies, under half of the missing clones stem from an unresolved V gene, and the remainder is unexplained. V and J calls and clone size follow that table, whereas D and trimming were derived from the DNA. This sample has about 140,000 clones in its table, and more than 75% of those were observed once. About 3.2% of the sample is in the top ten clones.

The TCR sequence derives from a female donor in good health and CMV-seronegative. What was sequenced was PBMCs. In this chain, TRBV5-1 is recombined with TRBJ2-3; TRBD2 matches 12 bases in the middle. The DNA reads TGCGCCAGCAGCTCTGGGACTAGCGGGAGCACAGATACGCAGTATTTT. Translated, this is CASSSGTSGSTDTQYF.